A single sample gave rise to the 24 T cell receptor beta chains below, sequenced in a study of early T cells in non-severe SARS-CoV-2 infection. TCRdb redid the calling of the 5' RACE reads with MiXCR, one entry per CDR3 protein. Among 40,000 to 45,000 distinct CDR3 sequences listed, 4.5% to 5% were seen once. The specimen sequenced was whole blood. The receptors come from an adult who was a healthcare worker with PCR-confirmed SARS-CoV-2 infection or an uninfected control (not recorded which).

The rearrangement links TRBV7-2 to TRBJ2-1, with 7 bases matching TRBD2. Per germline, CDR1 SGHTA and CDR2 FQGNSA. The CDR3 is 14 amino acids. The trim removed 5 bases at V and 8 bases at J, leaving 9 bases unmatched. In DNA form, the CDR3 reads TGTGCCAGCAGCCCCCGGACGGGAGGCGATGAGCAGTTCTTC. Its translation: CASSPRTGGDEQFF.

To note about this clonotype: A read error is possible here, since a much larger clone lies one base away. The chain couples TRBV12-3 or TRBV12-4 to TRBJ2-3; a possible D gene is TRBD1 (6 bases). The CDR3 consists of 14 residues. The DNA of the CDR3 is TGTGTCAGCAGTGAACAGGGTCCCACAGATACGCAGTATTTT. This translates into CVSSEQGPTDTQYF.

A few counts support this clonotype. CDR3 DNA: TGTGCCTGCCGACAGGCGGCGAGGACTGAAGCTTTCTTT. Amino acid sequence: CACRQAARTEAFF. The chain combines TRBV30 with TRBJ1-1; tentative D call: TRBD1 (6 bases). The CDR3 is 13 amino acids. V was trimmed by 6 bases and J by 5 bases, leaving 16 bases between them. The germline gives CDR1 GTSNPN, CDR2 SVGIG (reference sequence).

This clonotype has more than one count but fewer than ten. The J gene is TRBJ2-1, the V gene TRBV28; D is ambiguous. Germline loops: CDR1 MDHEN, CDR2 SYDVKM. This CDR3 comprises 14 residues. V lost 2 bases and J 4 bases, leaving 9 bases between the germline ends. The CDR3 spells CASSLASIYNEQFF. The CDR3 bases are TGTGCCAGCAGTTTAGCTTCGATTTACAATGAGCAGTTCTTC.

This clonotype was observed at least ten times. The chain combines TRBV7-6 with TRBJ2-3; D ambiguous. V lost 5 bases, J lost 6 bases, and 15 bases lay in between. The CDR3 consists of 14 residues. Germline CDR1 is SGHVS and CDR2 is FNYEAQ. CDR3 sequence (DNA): TGTGCCAGCAGCCAATTTACCTACGCGGATACGCAGTATTTT. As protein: CASSQFTYADTQYF. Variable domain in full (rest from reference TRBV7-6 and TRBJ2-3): GAGVSQSPRYKVTKRGQDVALRCDPISGHVSLYWYRQALGQGPEFLTYFNYEAQQDKSGLPNDRFSAERPEGSISTLTIQRTEQRDSAMYRCASSQFTYADTQYFGPGTRLTVL.

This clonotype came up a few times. The CDR3 reads CASSQDIIRPTESKLFF. CDR3 in DNA: TGCGCCAGCAGCCAAGATATTATCAGGCCCACCGAAAGTAAACTGTTTTTT. The rearrangement links TRBV4-3 to TRBJ1-4; D unresolved. V dropped 0 bases and J dropped 11 bases, with 22 bases sitting between them. The CDR3 consists of 17 residues. CDR1 is LGHNA and CDR2 is YSLEER in the germline V gene.

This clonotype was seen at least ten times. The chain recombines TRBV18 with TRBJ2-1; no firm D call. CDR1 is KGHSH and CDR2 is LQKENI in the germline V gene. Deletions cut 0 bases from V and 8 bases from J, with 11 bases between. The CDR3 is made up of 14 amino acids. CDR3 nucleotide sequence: TGTGCCAGCTCACCACCGGCTCGGACGGATGAGCAGTTCTTC. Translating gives CASSPPARTDEQFF. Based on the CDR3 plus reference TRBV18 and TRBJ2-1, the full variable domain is NAGVMQNPRHLVRRRGQEARLRCSPMKGHSHVYWYRQLPEEGLKFMVYLQKENIIDESGMPKERFSAEFPKEGPSILRIQQVVRGDSAAYFCASSPPARTDEQFFGPGTRLTVL.

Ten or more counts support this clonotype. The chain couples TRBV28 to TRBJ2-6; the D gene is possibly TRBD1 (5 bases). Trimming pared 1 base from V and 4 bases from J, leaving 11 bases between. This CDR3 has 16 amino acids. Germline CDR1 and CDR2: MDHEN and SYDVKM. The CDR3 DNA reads TGTGCCAGCAGTTTATCTTCAGGGAACGGGGCCAACGTCCTGACTTTC. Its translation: CASSLSSGNGANVLTF.

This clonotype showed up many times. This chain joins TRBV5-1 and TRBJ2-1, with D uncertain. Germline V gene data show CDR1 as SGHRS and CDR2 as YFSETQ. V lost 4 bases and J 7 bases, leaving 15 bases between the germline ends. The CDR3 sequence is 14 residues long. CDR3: CASSHNNGWNEQFF. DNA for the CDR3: TGCGCCAGCAGCCATAATAACGGGTGGAATGAGCAGTTCTTC. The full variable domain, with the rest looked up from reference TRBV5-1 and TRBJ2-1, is KAGVTQTPRYLIKTRGQQVTLSCSPISGHRSVSWYQQTPGQGLQFLFEYFSETQRNKGNFPGRFSGRQFSNSRSEMNVSTLELGDSALYLCASSHNNGWNEQFFGPGTRLTVL.

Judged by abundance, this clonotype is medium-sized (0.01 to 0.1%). The CDR3 DNA is TGTGCCAGCAGCTTGCCGGGGACATATGGCTACACCTTC. This codes for CASSLPGTYGYTF. The rearrangement uses TRBV5-4 and TRBJ1-2; D may be TRBD1 (6 bases). The CDR3 has 13 amino acids. The germline gives CDR1 SGHNT, CDR2 YYREEE (reference sequence). The V end was cut by 1 base, the J end by 5 bases, with 9 bases between.

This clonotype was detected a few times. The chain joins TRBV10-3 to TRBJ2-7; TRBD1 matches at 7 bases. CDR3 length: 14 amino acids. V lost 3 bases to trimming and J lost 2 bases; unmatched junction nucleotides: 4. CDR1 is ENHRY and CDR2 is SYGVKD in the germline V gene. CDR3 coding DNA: TGTGCCATCAGTGATTTGGGGACAGCCTACGAGCAGTACTTC. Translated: CAISDLGTAYEQYF.

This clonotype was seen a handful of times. The CDR3 reads CASSFTGRDEQFF. CDR3 DNA: TGTGCCAGCAGCTTTACCGGGAGGGATGAGCAGTTCTTC. This chain links TRBV7-2 with TRBJ2-1; 8 nucleotides match TRBD2. The germline V gene has CDR1 SGHTA and CDR2 FQGNSA. J gave up 8 bases and V 3 bases, and 3 bases lay outside the gene matches. CDR3 length equals 13 residues.

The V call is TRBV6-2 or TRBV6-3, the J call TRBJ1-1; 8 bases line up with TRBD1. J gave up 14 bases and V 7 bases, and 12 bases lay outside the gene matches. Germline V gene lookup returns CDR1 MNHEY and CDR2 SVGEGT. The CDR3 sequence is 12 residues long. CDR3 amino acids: CASTPGQGWVFF. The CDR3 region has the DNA TGTGCCAGCACTCCCGGACAGGGTTGGGTCTTCTTT.

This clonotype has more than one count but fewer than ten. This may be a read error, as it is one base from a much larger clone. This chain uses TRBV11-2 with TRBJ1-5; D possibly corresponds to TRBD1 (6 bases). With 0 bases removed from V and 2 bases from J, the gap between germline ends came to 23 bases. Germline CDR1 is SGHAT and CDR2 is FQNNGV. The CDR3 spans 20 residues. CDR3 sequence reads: CASSLDPVTGPARGNQPQHF. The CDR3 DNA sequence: TGTGCCAGCAGCTTAGATCCCGTGACAGGCCCCGCTCGTGGCAATCAGCCCCAGCATTTT.

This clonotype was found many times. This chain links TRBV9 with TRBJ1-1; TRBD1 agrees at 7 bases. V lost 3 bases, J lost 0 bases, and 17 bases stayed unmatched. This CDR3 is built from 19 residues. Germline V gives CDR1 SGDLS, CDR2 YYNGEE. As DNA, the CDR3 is TGTGCCAGCAGCGCCGCCGTGACAGGGTTTCTCTCCATGAACACTGAAGCTTTCTTT. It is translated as CASSAAVTGFLSMNTEAFF. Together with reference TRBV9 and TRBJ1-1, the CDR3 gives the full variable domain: DSGVTQTPKHLITATGQRVTLRCSPRSGDLSVYWYQQSLDQGLQFLIQYYNGEERAKGNILERFSAQQFPDLHSELNLSSLELGDSALYFCASSAAVTGFLSMNTEAFFGQGTRLTVV.

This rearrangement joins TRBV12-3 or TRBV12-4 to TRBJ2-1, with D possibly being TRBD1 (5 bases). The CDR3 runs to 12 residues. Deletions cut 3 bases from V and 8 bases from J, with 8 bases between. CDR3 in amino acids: CASSLVGDEQFF. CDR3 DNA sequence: TGTGCCAGCAGTTTGGTAGGGGATGAGCAGTTCTTC.

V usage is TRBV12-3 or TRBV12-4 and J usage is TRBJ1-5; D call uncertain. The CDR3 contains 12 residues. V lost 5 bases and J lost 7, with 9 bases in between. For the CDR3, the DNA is TGTGCCAGCAGTCTTAACATGCAGCCCCAGCATTTT. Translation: CASSLNMQPQHF.

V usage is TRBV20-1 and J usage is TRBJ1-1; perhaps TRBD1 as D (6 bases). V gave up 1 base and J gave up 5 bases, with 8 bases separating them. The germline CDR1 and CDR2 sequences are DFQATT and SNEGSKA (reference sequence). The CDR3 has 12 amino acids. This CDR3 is CSARGQGTEAFF. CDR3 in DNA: TGCAGTGCTAGAGGGCAGGGGACTGAAGCTTTCTTT.

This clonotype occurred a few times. The CDR3 DNA is TGTGCCAGCAGTACGGGGGATACCATGAACACTGAAGCTTTCTTT. The encoded protein is CASSTGDTMNTEAFF. V usage is TRBV6-6 and J usage is TRBJ1-1; D may be TRBD1 (5 bases). CDR3 length equals 15 residues. In germline, CDR1 is MNHNY, CDR2 SVGAGI (reference sequence). The germline V and J ends were trimmed by 5 bases and 0 bases, with 13 bases remaining between them.

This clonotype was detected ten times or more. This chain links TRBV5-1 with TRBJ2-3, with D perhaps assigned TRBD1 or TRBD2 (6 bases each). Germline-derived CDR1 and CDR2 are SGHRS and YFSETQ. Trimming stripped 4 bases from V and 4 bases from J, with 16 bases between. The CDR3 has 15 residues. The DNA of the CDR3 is TGCGCCAGCAGCGCCGCGTCGGGGGCGGCAGATACGCAGTATTTT. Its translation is CASSAASGAADTQYF.

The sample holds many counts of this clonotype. Here the CDR3 reads CASSPYTQPNEQYF. CDR3 nucleotides: TGTGCCAGCTCGCCGTATACGCAGCCTAACGAGCAGTACTTC. The chain couples TRBV18 to TRBJ2-7; D not resolved. This CDR3 contains 14 residues. CDR1 KGHSH and CDR2 LQKENI come from the germline V gene. Deletions cut 6 bases from V and 5 bases from J, with 17 bases between.

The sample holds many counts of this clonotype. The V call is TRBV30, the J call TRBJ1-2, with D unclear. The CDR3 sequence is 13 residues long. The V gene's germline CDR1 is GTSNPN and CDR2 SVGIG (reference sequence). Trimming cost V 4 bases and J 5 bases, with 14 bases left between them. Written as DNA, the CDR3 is TGTGCCTGGAAGGCGGAATGGGATTATGGCTACACCTTC. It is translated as CAWKAEWDYGYTF. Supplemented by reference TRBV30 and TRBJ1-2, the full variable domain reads SQTIHQWPATLVQPVGSPLSLECTVEGTSNPNLYWYRQAAGRGLQLLFYSVGIGQISSEVPQNLSASRPQDRQFILSSKKLLLSDSGFYLCAWKAEWDYGYTFGSGTRLTVV.

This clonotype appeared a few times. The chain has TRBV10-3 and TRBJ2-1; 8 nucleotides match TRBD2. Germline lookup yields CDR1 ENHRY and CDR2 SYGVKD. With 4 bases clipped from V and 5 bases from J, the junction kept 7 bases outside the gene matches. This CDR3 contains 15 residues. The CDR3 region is CAISAAGGAHNEQFF. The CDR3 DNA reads TGTGCCATCAGTGCTGCGGGAGGAGCCCACAATGAGCAGTTCTTC.

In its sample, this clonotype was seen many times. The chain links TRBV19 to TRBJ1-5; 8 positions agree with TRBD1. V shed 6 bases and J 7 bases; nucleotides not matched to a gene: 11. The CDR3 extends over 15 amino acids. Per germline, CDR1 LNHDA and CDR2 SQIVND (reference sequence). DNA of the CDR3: TGTGCCAGTAGCCAACCACAGGGGGTTGGACAGCCCCAGCATTTT. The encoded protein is CASSQPQGVGQPQHF.